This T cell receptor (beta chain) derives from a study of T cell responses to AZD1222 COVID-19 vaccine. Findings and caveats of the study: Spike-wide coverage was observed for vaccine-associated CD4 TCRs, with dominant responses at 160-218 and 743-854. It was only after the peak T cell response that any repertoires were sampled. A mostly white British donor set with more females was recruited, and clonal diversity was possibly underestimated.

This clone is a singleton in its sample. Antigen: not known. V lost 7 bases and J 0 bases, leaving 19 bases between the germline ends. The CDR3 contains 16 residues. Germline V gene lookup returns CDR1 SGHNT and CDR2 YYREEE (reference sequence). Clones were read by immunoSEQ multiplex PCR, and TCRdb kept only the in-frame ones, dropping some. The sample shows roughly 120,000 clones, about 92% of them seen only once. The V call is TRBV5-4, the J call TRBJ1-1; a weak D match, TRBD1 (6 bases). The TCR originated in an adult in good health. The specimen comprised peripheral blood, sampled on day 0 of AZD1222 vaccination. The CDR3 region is CASYRPGTNMNTEAFF. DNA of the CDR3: TGTGCCAGCTACCGACCCGGGACAAACATGAACACTGAAGCTTTCTTT.